This TCR beta chain was obtained from a study of PD-1 blockade in classical Hodgkin lymphoma. The method was immunoSEQ multiplex PCR; TCRdb's version includes in-frame clones alone and lacks a portion of them. The data show 75,000 to 100,000 clones, roughly 76% seen once. J lost 2 bases, V lost 5 bases, and 3 bases had no gene match. This CDR3 region has 14 residues. From germline, CDR1 is PRHDT and CDR2 FYEKMQ (reference sequence). Broader study findings: Exclusion removed patients who began nivolumab under 1 year after ASCT. Complete responders possessed baseline diversity comparable to newly diagnosed patients. CD4+ TCR diversity rose significantly by C4D1, and CD8+ TCR diversity did not.

A remark on this clone: What it binds is unknown.

Exposure to brentuximab vedotin varied, and each patient had relapsed following autologous stem cell transplantation. Sequenced here: peripheral blood mononuclear cells (PBMCs), sampled before the second cycle of nivolumab. This receptor was obtained from a human donor with classical Hodgkin lymphoma. This chain connects TRBV13 to TRBJ1-5, with 7 bases that match TRBD1. The CDR3 region has the DNA TGTGCCAGCAGCCAGGGACAGCGCAATCAGCCCCAGCATTTT. It is translated as CASSQGQRNQPQHF.